This T cell receptor (beta chain) derives from a study of blood T cell repertoires in COVID-19 (dated by TCRdb to 2018 to 2021). General notes on the study: Samples from collaborators originated in the United States, Italy and Spain and spanned both the acute and convalescent phases of COVID-19. The material from the prospective study consisted of cDNA or gDNA derived from T cells, B-cell-depleted T cells, or PBMCs. Samples were obtained from the ongoing ImmuneRACE study (first 160 participants) and from 1,254 subjects provided by 6 global collaborators. The sample metadata nearly always contained a de-identified subject ID, COVID-19 status, age in years and sex. A freely available public database, intended as a resource for researchers studying the immune response to SARS-CoV-2, is where the repertoires were released. Where available, HLA class I and class II types were taken from metadata supplied by the sample provider and were not determined by assay-based typing. The dataset comprised deeply sampled blood TCRbeta repertoires from subjects exposed to, actively infected with, or recovered from COVID-19.

TCRbeta CDR3 regions were amplified from genomic DNA using the immunoSEQ Assay, a bias-controlled multiplex PCR. In the source study's methods: Nucleated cell counts per sample were estimated from amplification of reference gene primers within the assay. Sequence reads were collapsed and filtered to measure the absolute abundance of every unique TCRbeta CDR3 rearrangement. Productive Simpson clonality was computed per sample as the square root of Simpson's diversity index over productive rearrangements. TCRdb took over this immuneACCESS table, retaining in-frame rearrangements with V and J assigned. Such tables are incomplete; in checked studies, under half of the missing clones stem from an unresolved V gene, and the remainder is unexplained. V and J calls and clone size come straight from that table; D and trimming were deduced from the DNA. This sample holds some 200,000 clones; about nine tenths were observed only once. Clones ranked in the top ten supply roughly 3.3% of the sample.

To note about this clone: This clone's antigen is unknown. No per-base quality is available; no much larger clone lies one base away.

Broader findings and caveats from the paper: The amount of clinical and demographic metadata varied by source and participant and was provided uncurated.

The collaborating institutions used their own protocols to collect whole blood in K2EDTA tubes. For TCRbeta analysis, collaborator samples were shipped as frozen whole blood, as isolated PBMCs, or as DNA extracted from either sample type. Material: peripheral blood. This TCR was sampled from a man between 65 and 85 years old with acute or convalescent COVID-19.

The CDR3 loop reads CASKQDYGYTF. The sequenced DNA: TGTGCCAGCAAGCAGGACTATGGCTACACCTTC. Recombination joined TRBV28 with TRBJ1-2; the D gene cannot be resolved reliably. V loses 7 bases of germline sequence and J loses 3 bases, and the interval between the two ends is 6 bases. CDR1 and CDR2 (MDHEN, SYDVKM) derive from the germline V gene. The CDR3 goes from the cysteine to the phenylalanine over 11 residues. Only the CDR3 DNA is retained, 33 bases long and in frame from the first base.